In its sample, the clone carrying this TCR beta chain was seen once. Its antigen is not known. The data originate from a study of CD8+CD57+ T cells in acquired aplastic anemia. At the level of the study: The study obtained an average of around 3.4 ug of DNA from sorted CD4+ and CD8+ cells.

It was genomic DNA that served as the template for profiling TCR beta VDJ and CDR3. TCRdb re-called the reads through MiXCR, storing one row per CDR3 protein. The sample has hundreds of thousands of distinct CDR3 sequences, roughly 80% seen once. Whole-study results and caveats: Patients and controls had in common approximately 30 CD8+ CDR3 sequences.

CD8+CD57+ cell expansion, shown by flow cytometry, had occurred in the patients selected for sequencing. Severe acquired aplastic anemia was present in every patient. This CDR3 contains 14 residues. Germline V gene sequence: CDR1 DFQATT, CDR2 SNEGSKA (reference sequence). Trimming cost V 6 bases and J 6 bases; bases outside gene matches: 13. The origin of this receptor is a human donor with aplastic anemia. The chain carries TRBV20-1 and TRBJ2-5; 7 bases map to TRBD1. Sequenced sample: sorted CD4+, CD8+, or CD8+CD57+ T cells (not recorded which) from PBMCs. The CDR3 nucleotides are TGCAGTGCAACCGGGACAGCGGAAAATAAGACCCAGTACTTC. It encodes CSATGTAENKTQYF.